These 8 T cell receptor beta chains share one sample of origin, sequenced in a study of cytomegalovirus exposure and HLA in healthy donors. With 60 Vbeta and 13 Jbeta primers, the PCR was carried out. The protocol was immunoSEQ multiplex PCR, while the TCRdb copy is restricted to in-frame clones and leaves out a portion. Counted here are roughly 190,000 clones, roughly 86% occurring once; the ten biggest clones make up about 3%. Material: PBMCs. Receptors originate from a man in his forties in good health and CMV-seropositive.

This clone has a handful of counts. The rearrangement links TRBV6-1 to TRBJ1-6; D is unclear. There are 14 residues in the CDR3. CDR1 MNHNS and CDR2 SASEGT come from the germline V gene. V gave up 7 bases and J gave up 6 bases, with 13 bases separating them. The CDR3 coding sequence is TGTGCCAGCACCGTCAGGACTTTTAATTCACCCCTCCACTTT. Protein: CASTVRTFNSPLHF.

In the case of this clone: Other DNA sequences within the sample encode an identical CDR3. The chain carries TRBV6-5 and TRBJ2-1; TRBD2 is a possible D gene (5 bases). The CDR3 covers 15 residues. Trimming left V 0 bases short and J 0 bases short, with 6 bases between. Germline V gene sequence: CDR1 MNHEY, CDR2 SVGAGI. The CDR3 nucleotides read TGTGCCAGCAGTTACTCGGGGAGCTCCTACAATGAGCAGTTCTTC. Protein product: CASSYSGSSYNEQFF.

The chain combines TRBV27 with TRBJ1-6; 8 nucleotides match TRBD1. The CDR3 has 12 residues. V lost 7 bases and J lost 9; bases outside the gene matches: 2. Germline CDR1 is MNHEY and CDR2 is SMNVEV (reference sequence). CDR3 amino acids: CASTDRGSPLHF. Written as DNA, the CDR3 is TGTGCCAGCACTGACAGGGGTTCACCCCTCCACTTT.

The V and J genes are TRBV9 and TRBJ2-1; TRBD2 aligns across 13 bases. Germline loops: CDR1 SGDLS, CDR2 YYNGEE. This CDR3 has 19 residues. Losses at the gene ends were 2 bases for V and 6 bases for J; bases not matched to a gene: 14. CDR3 bases: TGTGCCAGCAGCGTTCGGACTAGCGGGGGAGGTGGGAGTTCCAATGAGCAGTTCTTC. Encoded protein: CASSVRTSGGGGSSNEQFF.

This chain joins TRBV18 and TRBJ1-5, with 10 positions matching TRBD1. The CDR3 is 17 amino acids. Germline V CDR1 and CDR2: KGHSH, LQKENI. V lost 5 bases and J lost 2; bases outside the gene matches: 9. CDR3 DNA sequence: TGTGCCAGCTCATTCGTGACAGGGGGCGTCGGCAATCAGCCCCAGCATTTT. It translates to CASSFVTGGVGNQPQHF.

The genes are TRBV11-2 and TRBJ2-1; 8 bases are shared with TRBD2. The CDR3 sequence is 15 residues long. With V trimmed by 5 bases and J by 2 bases, 5 bases remained unmatched. Looked up from germline, CDR1 is SGHAT and CDR2 is FQNNGV. DNA of the CDR3: TGTGCCAGCAGCCCTAGCGGGTCGACCTACAATGAGCAGTTCTTC. This encodes CASSPSGSTYNEQFF.

This chain joins TRBV6-1 and TRBJ1-4; D remains unclear. Trimming removed 5 bases at V and 0 bases at J, with 10 bases between. Germline assignment: CDR1 MNHNS and CDR2 SASEGT. There are 15 residues in the CDR3. CDR3 residues: CASSTHSATNEKLFF. For the CDR3, the DNA is TGTGCCAGCAGTACCCACAGTGCAACTAATGAAAAACTGTTTTTT.

Only a few counts were recorded for this clone. The chain combines TRBV6-5 with TRBJ2-2; no clear D. The length of the CDR3 is 11 residues. The germline V gene encodes CDR1 MNHEY and CDR2 SVGAGI. The V gene lost 8 bases and the J gene lost 7 bases, with 8 bases spanning the gap. CDR3 nucleotides: TGTGCCAGCGGGCTAAACGGGGAGCTGTTTTTT. This codes for CASGLNGELFF.